A single sample gave rise to the 6 T cell receptor beta chains below, sequenced in a study of blood T cell repertoires in COVID-19. Only in-frame clones appear in the TCRdb table, and some are missing; sequencing was by immunoSEQ multiplex PCR. The sample has over 250,000 clones, 65% to 90% seen once. Sequencing input: peripheral blood. These receptors all stem from a human donor in a cohort sampled during active COVID-19.

The chain carries TRBV27 and TRBJ2-7; D perhaps matches TRBD1 (6 bases). V dropped 5 bases and J dropped 5 bases, with 16 bases sitting between them. The CDR3 is 14 amino acids. The germline gives CDR1 MNHEY, CDR2 SMNVEV (reference sequence). CDR3 in DNA: TGTGCCAGCAGTCAAAGACAGGTTTGGAACGAGCAGTACTTC. Protein sequence: CASSQRQVWNEQYF.

This chain links TRBV6-5 with TRBJ2-5, with TRBD2 as a possible D gene (5 bases). Trimming left V 4 bases short and J 1 base short, with 7 bases between. The CDR3 length is 13 residues. From germline, CDR1 is MNHEY and CDR2 SVGAGI. CDR3 nucleotides: TGTGCCAGCAGTTGGAGGCCCCAAGAGACCCAGTACTTC. Residues: CASSWRPQETQYF.

The chain uses TRBV7-5 and TRBJ2-4; no check of the table's D call, TRBD2, against the DNA was made. TRBV7-5 is shown as a pseudogene. The CDR3 covers 20 residues. The CDR3 DNA reads TGTGCCAGAAGCTGGGAGAGGAAGCGGGAGGCCGCTCTAGCCAAAAACATTCAGTACTTC. Its translation is CARSWERKREAALAKNIQYF.

The chain is built from TRBV27 and TRBJ1-5; D gene unclear. Trimming shortened V by 5 bases and J by 2 bases, and 10 bases separated the two germline ends. Germline CDR1 MNHEY, CDR2 SMNVEV (reference sequence). The CDR3 loop spans 14 amino acids. The CDR3 reads CASSARFRNQPQHF. CDR3 in DNA: TGTGCCAGCAGTGCGCGCTTTCGCAATCAGCCCCAGCATTTT.

The chain joins TRBV3-1 (or the pseudogene TRBV3-2) to TRBJ1-2; 7 positions agree with TRBD1. The CDR3 is 15 residues long. Looked up from germline, CDR1 is LGHDT and CDR2 is YNNKEL (reference sequence). V lost 2 bases to trimming and J lost 8 bases; unmatched junction nucleotides: 11. CDR3 sequence: CASSQPHRGDMGYTF. The CDR3 coding sequence is TGTGCCAGCAGCCAACCCCACAGGGGTGATATGGGCTACACCTTC.

The chain uses TRBV20-1 and TRBJ2-7; TRBD2 aligns across 7 bases. With 3 bases clipped from V and 2 bases from J, the junction kept 7 bases outside the gene matches. The V gene's germline CDR1 is DFQATT and CDR2 SNEGSKA (reference sequence). This CDR3 comprises 14 residues. The CDR3 region is CSASAGEPPYEQYF. In DNA, the CDR3 is TGCAGTGCTAGTGCGGGAGAACCCCCCTACGAGCAGTACTTC.